The T cell receptor (beta chain) under discussion was sequenced for a study of Graves' ophthalmopathy and Graves' hyperthyroidism. V gave up 4 bases and J gave up 1 base; unmatched junction bases: 5. Per the germline V gene, CDR1 is ENHRY and CDR2 is SYGVKD. The CDR3 consists of 15 residues. This clonotype was seen more than once but under ten times. TCR beta CDR3 regions were amplified from RNA transcripts. RT-PCR with HTBI primers came first, then second-round multiplex PCR. Via MiXCR, TCRdb re-called the multiplex PCR reads, giving one row per CDR3 protein. The sample carries 560,000 or so distinct CDR3 sequences, about 35% recorded once.

The chain couples TRBV10-3 to TRBJ1-1; TRBD1 agrees at 8 bases. The receptor comes from an adult man with Graves' hyperthyroidism. The material sequenced was peripheral blood or thyroid tissue (not recorded which). CDR3: CAISATTGENTEAFF. CDR3 coding DNA: TGTGCCATCAGTGCCACGACAGGGGAGAACACTGAAGCTTTCTTT.